These T cell receptor beta chains were read from a single sample in a study of cytomegalovirus exposure and HLA in healthy donors. Here immunoSEQ multiplex PCR was the method, and the copy in TCRdb shows in-frame clones only, minus some. The sample lists under 200,000 clones; around 84% were seen once. Material for sequencing was PBMCs. The receptors derive from a young woman in good health and CMV-seronegative. Each CDR3 is given with its conserved first and last residue. A D gene is named only where the DNA matches it firmly. Expanded clones get a size class; other rows say once, few or many, or leave the size out.

cdr3_length j_call d_call v_call clone_size cdr3_aa cdr3_nt
17 TRBJ2-3 - TRBV4-3 - CASSQDRAGSDTDTQYF TGCGCCAGCAGCCAAGATCGGGCGGGATCGGATACAGATACGCAGTATTTT
15 TRBJ2-3 TRBD1 TRBV6-1 - CASRLTGGGADTQYF TGTGCCAGCAGACTGACAGGGGGGGGCGCAGATACGCAGTATTTT
15 TRBJ2-1 TRBD2 TRBV19 - CASTAGREEGNEQFF TGTGCCAGTACCGCCGGGCGGGAGGAAGGCAATGAGCAGTTCTTC
16 TRBJ1-2 TRBD1 TRBV7-9 - CASSPPGTGADYGYTF TGTGCCAGCAGCCCACCCGGGACAGGGGCCGACTATGGCTACACCTTC
17 TRBJ2-3 TRBD2 TRBV27 - CASSPGRDTHSTDTQYF TGTGCCAGCAGTCCTGGGAGGGATACCCATAGCACAGATACGCAGTATTTT
13 TRBJ2-5 - TRBV6-5 - CASTRRQKETQYF TGTGCCAGCACCAGGCGACAGAAAGAGACCCAGTACTTC
16 TRBJ2-7 - TRBV28 - CASSPRGGVGAYEQYF TGTGCCAGCAGTCCCCGGGGAGGAGTCGGGGCCTACGAGCAGTACTTC
13 TRBJ1-1 TRBD1 TRBV10-1 - CASSASGTGDAFF TGCGCCAGCAGTGCATCCGGGACAGGGGACGCTTTCTTT
18 TRBJ2-5 TRBD2 TRBV30 - CAWSPPTTSGRNPETQYF TGTGCCTGGAGTCCCCCAACGACTAGCGGGAGAAACCCAGAGACCCAGTACTTC
16 TRBJ2-2 - TRBV6-6 - CASSYPLGGGTGELFF TGTGCCAGCAGTTACCCCTTGGGAGGGGGTACCGGGGAGCTGTTTTTT
11 TRBJ1-1 - TRBV18 - CASYMNTEAFF TGTGCCAGCTACATGAACACTGAAGCTTTCTTT
13 TRBJ2-7 TRBD1 TRBV5-6 few CASSKTGFYEQYF TGTGCCAGCAGCAAGACAGGGTTCTACGAGCAGTACTTC
11 TRBJ2-1 - TRBV4-3 - CASSQRNEQFF TGCGCCAGCAGCCAACGCAATGAGCAGTTCTTC
14 TRBJ2-7 TRBD1 TRBV7-9 - CASSFDQGAYEQYF TGTGCCAGCAGCTTCGACCAGGGGGCCTACGAGCAGTACTTC
16 TRBJ2-1 TRBD2 TRBV5-4 - CASSFLKTSGSNEQFF TGTGCCAGCAGCTTTCTAAAGACTAGCGGGAGTAATGAGCAGTTCTTC
15 TRBJ1-3 - TRBV7-2 - CASRTFGGAGNTIYF TGTGCCAGCAGAACATTCGGGGGGGCAGGAAACACCATATATTTT
15 TRBJ1-2 TRBD1 TRBV19 once CASISDRGGNYGYTF TGTGCCAGTATCTCCGACAGGGGTGGTAACTATGGCTACACCTTC
12 TRBJ1-2 - TRBV2 - CASSGQGSGYTF TGTGCCAGCAGTGGTCAGGGGAGTGGCTACACCTTC
14 TRBJ2-7 - TRBV6-5 few CASSYSQESYEQYF TGTGCCAGCAGTTACTCCCAGGAATCCTACGAGCAGTACTTC
15 TRBJ2-3 - TRBV18 - CASSPPRELGDTQYF TGTGCCAGCTCACCACCGAGGGAATTGGGGGATACGCAGTATTTT
16 TRBJ1-3 - TRBV11-2 - CASTTSGPTGGNTIYF TGTGCCAGCACAACCTCCGGGCCAACGGGGGGAAACACCATATATTTT
15 TRBJ1-2 - TRBV15 - CATSRGTLGGYGYTF TGTGCCACCAGCAGAGGAACCTTAGGGGGCTATGGCTACACCTTC
15 TRBJ1-1 - TRBV5-6 few CASSPDSRLSTEAFF TGTGCCAGCAGCCCCGACTCAAGGCTTTCCACTGAAGCTTTCTTT
16 TRBJ1-3 - TRBV10-1 - CASSESGPRSGNTIYF TGCGCCAGCAGTGAGTCGGGCCCCCGCTCTGGAAACACCATATATTTT
12 TRBJ1-2 TRBD1 TRBV29-1 - CSVEDRGQGHTF TGCAGCGTTGAAGATCGGGGACAGGGTCACACCTTC
12 TRBJ1-4 - TRBV7-9 - CASGQNNEKLFF TGTGCCAGCGGGCAGAATAATGAAAAACTGTTTTTT